The next 30 T cell receptor beta chains were all read from a single sample in a study of cytomegalovirus exposure and HLA in healthy donors. Produced via immunoSEQ multiplex PCR; TCRdb's table is partial and in-frame only. Here the sample spans approximately 210,000 clones, around 88% being singletons. The sample comprised PBMCs. The origin of the receptors is a woman aged 18 to 35 in good health and CMV-seronegative.

Regarding this clone: This sample includes further DNA sequences coding for the same CDR3. As DNA, the CDR3 is TGTGCCAGCAGTTTATCGGGGGGGGAGCAGTTCTTC. Translated: CASSLSGGEQFF. V gene TRBV27 combines with J gene TRBJ2-1, with 7 bases matching TRBD2. J was trimmed by 10 bases and V by 0 bases; bases with no gene match: 0. The germline V gene encodes CDR1 MNHEY and CDR2 SMNVEV (reference sequence). The CDR3 is 12 residues long.

V gene TRBV7-9 combines with J gene TRBJ2-5; the match to TRBD1 covers 8 bases. The germline CDR1 and CDR2 sequences are SEHNR and FQNEAQ (reference sequence). This CDR3 has 13 residues. V shed 5 bases and J 5 bases; nucleotides not matched to a gene: 4. CDR3 DNA sequence: TGTGCCAGCAGCCCCAGGGGGCCGGAGACCCAGTACTTC. Residues: CASSPRGPETQYF.

The rearrangement uses TRBV9 and TRBJ1-1; TRBD1 matches at 10 bases. Per the germline V gene, CDR1 is SGDLS and CDR2 is YYNGEE. The trim removed 3 bases at V and 4 bases at J, leaving 6 bases unmatched. This CDR3 comprises 15 residues. The DNA of the CDR3 is TGTGCCAGCAGCGAGGGGGGACAGGGGACCACTGAAGCTTTCTTT. Translating it yields CASSEGGQGTTEAFF.

CDR3 coding DNA: TGTGCCAGTCGGCCACAGGGGGATAGCAATCAGCCCCAGCATTTT. Amino acids: CASRPQGDSNQPQHF. The chain uses TRBV19 and TRBJ1-5; 8 bases line up with TRBD1. The germline gives CDR1 LNHDA, CDR2 SQIVND (reference sequence). This CDR3 has 15 amino acids. V dropped 8 bases and J dropped 0; count of bases not matched to a gene: 6.

The rearrangement uses TRBV28 and TRBJ2-7, with 7 bases lining up with TRBD2. This CDR3 region has 12 residues. Trimming at V came to 8 bases and at J to 2 bases, leaving 3 bases not matched to a gene. The germline gives CDR1 MDHEN, CDR2 SYDVKM. The CDR3 coding sequence is TGTGCCAGCGGGACTACACCCTACGAGCAGTACTTC. Translation gives CASGTTPYEQYF.

V gene TRBV5-8 combines with J gene TRBJ2-3; a weak D match, TRBD2 (6 bases). This CDR3 is built from 11 residues. Germline lookup yields CDR1 SGHTS and CDR2 YDEGEE. Trimming shortened V by 7 bases and J by 7 bases, and 10 bases separated the two germline ends. CDR3 residues: CASSGDHTQYF. In nucleotides, the CDR3 is TGTGCCAGCTCGGGGGATCATACGCAGTATTTT.

The V and J genes are TRBV4-1 and TRBJ1-2; 11 positions match TRBD1. Germline V gene data show CDR1 as MGHRA and CDR2 as YSYEKL. The junction had 8 bases not matched to a gene; V was cut back by 5 bases and J by 6 bases. The CDR3 length is 15 residues. The CDR3 loop is CASSYAPGQGDGYTF. The CDR3, as DNA: TGCGCCAGCAGCTACGCCCCGGGACAGGGGGATGGCTACACCTTC.

CDR3 region: CASRGRQAGDTGELFF. The CDR3 coding sequence is TGTGCCAGCAGAGGGAGACAGGCCGGGGACACCGGGGAGCTGTTTTTT. The chain recombines TRBV2 with TRBJ2-2; perhaps TRBD1 as D (6 bases). This CDR3 has 16 residues. Germline loops: CDR1 SNHLY, CDR2 FYNNEI. V was trimmed by 6 bases and J by 3 bases, leaving 17 bases between them. The full variable domain, completed using reference TRBV2 and TRBJ2-2, is EPEVTQTPSHQVTQMGQEVILRCVPISNHLYFYWYRQILGQKVEFLVSFYNNEISEKSEIFDDQFSVERPDGSNFTLKIRSTKLEDSAMYFCASRGRQAGDTGELFFGEGSRLTVL.

This chain uses TRBV18 with TRBJ1-4, with 9 bases identical to TRBD1. The CDR3 has 13 amino acids. Germline V CDR1 and CDR2: KGHSH, LQKENI. J gave up 8 bases and V 5 bases, and 3 bases lay outside the gene matches. The DNA for the CDR3 is TGTGCCAGCTCATGGGGACAGGGCGAAAAACTGTTTTTT. It codes for CASSWGQGEKLFF.

This chain connects TRBV13 to TRBJ2-7; TRBD2 agrees at 10 bases. Per the germline V gene, CDR1 is PRHDT and CDR2 is FYEKMQ (reference sequence). The J segment lost 7 bases and the V segment lost 5 bases, leaving 11 bases of the junction unmatched. CDR3 size: 15 residues. CDR3: CASSITSGAPREQYF. The CDR3 DNA reads TGTGCCAGCAGCATCACTAGCGGGGCCCCTCGGGAGCAGTACTTC.

V gene TRBV5-1 combines with J gene TRBJ2-7; D gene unclear. The CDR3 has 15 residues. V was cut by 0 bases and J by 4 bases, with 14 bases left in between. The V gene's germline CDR1 is SGHRS and CDR2 YFSETQ. The CDR3 nucleotides are TGCGCCAGCAGCTTGGAGTATTACAGTAAATACGAGCAGTACTTC. It codes for CASSLEYYSKYEQYF. The variable domain in full, with the rest retrieved from reference TRBV5-1 and TRBJ2-7, is KAGVTQTPRYLIKTRGQQVTLSCSPISGHRSVSWYQQTPGQGLQFLFEYFSETQRNKGNFPGRFSGRQFSNSRSEMNVSTLELGDSALYLCASSLEYYSKYEQYFGPGTRLTVT.

V is TRBV7-9 and J is TRBJ2-7; possibly TRBD1 for D (7 bases). Germline V gene sequence: CDR1 SEHNR, CDR2 FQNEAQ (reference sequence). The CDR3 extends over 14 amino acids. The germline V and J ends were trimmed by 1 base and 4 bases, with 11 bases remaining between them. The CDR3 sequence: CASSLGRGRYEQYF. For the CDR3, the DNA is TGTGCCAGCAGCTTAGGCAGGGGGAGGTACGAGCAGTACTTC.

CDR3: CASSLPGVPYEQYF. The CDR3 DNA follows: TGTGCCAGCAGCTTGCCGGGGGTCCCCTACGAGCAGTACTTC. The chain couples TRBV11-2 to TRBJ2-7, with D tentatively TRBD2 (6 bases). Germline V gene lookup returns CDR1 SGHAT and CDR2 FQNNGV. Trimming took off 3 bases at V and 2 bases at J, with 11 bases between the two ends. The CDR3 length is 14 residues.

This clone appeared a single time. This chain links TRBV27 with TRBJ2-1; 7 bases are shared with TRBD2. Trimming at V came to 4 bases and at J to 9 bases, leaving 15 bases not matched to a gene. The germline V gene encodes CDR1 MNHEY and CDR2 SMNVEV (reference sequence). The CDR3 length is 16 residues. Written as DNA, the CDR3 is TGTGCCAGCAGTTCTCTAGCGGCCTTCCTCCCGGGTGAGCAGTTCTTC. Protein: CASSSLAAFLPGEQFF.

The chain recombines TRBV4-1 with TRBJ1-4, with TRBD1 matching over 7 bases. This CDR3 comprises 16 residues. The V gene's germline CDR1 is MGHRA and CDR2 YSYEKL. V trimming: 6 bases; J trimming: 5 bases; junction bases outside the gene matches: 12. The DNA of the CDR3 is TGCGCCAGCAGTCTTCTCGCAGGGGGGAAGAATGAAAAACTGTTTTTT. Protein product: CASSLLAGGKNEKLFF.

The J gene is TRBJ1-1, the V gene TRBV19; D is possibly TRBD1 (6 bases). Germline V lookup: CDR1 LNHDA, CDR2 SQIVND (reference sequence). Trimming left V 6 bases short and J 6 bases short, with 14 bases between. The CDR3 length is 13 residues. CDR3 DNA: TGTGCCAGTAGCAGAACAGGGAGCGCTGAAGCTTTCTTT. Its protein is CASSRTGSAEAFF.

V is TRBV19 and J is TRBJ2-7; 7 bases fit TRBD1. The CDR3 is 13 residues long. Per the germline V gene, CDR1 is LNHDA and CDR2 is SQIVND (reference sequence). With V trimmed by 5 bases and J by 6 bases, 7 bases remained unmatched. CDR3 bases: TGTGCCAGTAGTTCCCAGACAGGGCCCGAGCAGTACTTC. Translating gives CASSSQTGPEQYF.

The gene calls are TRBV7-3 and TRBJ2-1, with TRBD2 as a possible D gene (5 bases). The CDR3 totals 15 residues. Between the trimmed V and J ends, which lost 3 bases and 2 bases, there was a span of 11 bases. Germline assignment: CDR1 SGHTA and CDR2 FQGTGA. The CDR3 region is CASSLDSATYNEQFF. CDR3 DNA: TGTGCCAGCAGCTTGGACTCCGCTACCTACAATGAGCAGTTCTTC.

This chain links TRBV6-6 with TRBJ2-7; no clear D. Looked up from germline, CDR1 is MNHNY and CDR2 is SVGAGI (reference sequence). The CDR3 consists of 12 residues. The ends were cut back, 8 bases at V and 6 bases at J, with 14 bases in the middle. The CDR3 DNA follows: TGTGCCAGCGCGCCCCCTCACCTCGAGCAGTACTTC. This translates into CASAPPHLEQYF.

The chain uses TRBV28 and TRBJ1-2; 9 bases fit TRBD1. The CDR3 is 17 residues long. In germline, CDR1 is MDHEN, CDR2 SYDVKM. V shed 5 bases, J shed 6 bases, and the junction held 16 bases outside the gene matches. CDR3 in amino acids: CASSPPGQGNPINGYTF. CDR3 nucleotides: TGTGCCAGCAGTCCGCCGGGACAGGGAAATCCCATTAATGGCTACACCTTC.

Worth noting for this clone: An end of the junction does not agree with germline; a read error may underlie this. The chain employs TRBV27 and TRBJ2-3; 7 nucleotides line up with TRBD1. Germline-derived CDR1 and CDR2 are MNHEY and SMNVEV (reference sequence). CDR3 length: 12 amino acids. The CDR3, as DNA: TGTGCCAGCAGTCAATACCGGGACAGATGTAATTTT. This encodes CASSQYRDRCNF.

The genes are TRBV6-4 and TRBJ2-4; 9 bases are shared with TRBD1. Germline V gene lookup returns CDR1 MRHNA and CDR2 SNTAGT. The V segment lost 4 bases and the J segment 6 bases; nucleotides outside the gene matches: 4. The CDR3 contains 14 residues. The CDR3 sequence is CASSGDRESNIQYF. The CDR3 nucleotides are TGTGCCAGCAGTGGGGACAGGGAATCAAACATTCAGTACTTC.

A single count supports this clone. The rearrangement links TRBV27 to TRBJ1-1, with D possibly matching TRBD1 (5 bases). This CDR3 is 15 amino acids long. V was pared by 4 bases and J by 4 bases, with 16 bases between. The germline gives CDR1 MNHEY, CDR2 SMNVEV (reference sequence). In DNA form, the CDR3 reads TGTGCCAGCAGTTCCGGTTGGGGGGGTCGCACTGAAGCTTTCTTT. Translating gives CASSSGWGGRTEAFF.

V usage is TRBV4-2 and J usage is TRBJ2-7; D is perhaps TRBD2 (5 bases). V was pared by 0 bases and J by 0 bases, with 6 bases between. CDR3 length: 14 amino acids. Germline CDR1 and CDR2: LGHNA and YNFKEQ. In nucleotides, the CDR3 is TGTGCCAGCAGCCAAGAGCTAGCCTCCTACGAGCAGTACTTC. Its translation: CASSQELASYEQYF.

CDR3 region: CASSSPGTGAYEQYF. DNA of the CDR3: TGTGCCAGCAGTTCCCCCGGGACAGGCGCCTACGAGCAGTACTTC. The chain has TRBV28 and TRBJ2-7; 8 bases align to TRBD1. CDR3 length: 15 amino acids. V lost 4 bases to trimming and J lost 2 bases; unmatched junction nucleotides: 7. Germline loops: CDR1 MDHEN, CDR2 SYDVKM.

V usage is TRBV7-2 and J usage is TRBJ2-7, with 8 bases lining up with TRBD1. The CDR3 has 13 amino acids. CDR1 is SGHTA and CDR2 is FQGNSA in the germline V gene. Losses at the gene ends were 5 bases for V and 3 bases for J; bases not matched to a gene: 3. The CDR3 loop reads CASSQTGGYEQYF. As DNA, the CDR3 is TGTGCCAGCAGCCAAACAGGGGGCTACGAGCAGTACTTC.

This clone was recorded once. The genes are TRBV28 and TRBJ2-7; a weak D match, TRBD2 (6 bases). V was clipped by 5 bases and J by 2 bases, with 13 bases between them. CDR1 MDHEN and CDR2 SYDVKM come from the germline V gene. CDR3 length: 14 amino acids. CDR3 in DNA: TGTGCCAGCAGTCCACTCGGGACTCCCTACGAGCAGTACTTC. Its translation: CASSPLGTPYEQYF.

The chain is built from TRBV19 and TRBJ2-3, with 10 nucleotides matching TRBD2. The CDR3 has 15 amino acids. From germline, CDR1 is LNHDA and CDR2 SQIVND (reference sequence). Trimming removed 7 bases from V and 0 bases from J; junction bases left unmatched: 4. CDR3 DNA sequence: TGTGCCAGTACCCCTAGCGGGAGTAGCACAGATACGCAGTATTTT. Translated, it gives CASTPSGSSTDTQYF.

In this sample, this clone turned up once. The chain combines TRBV27 with TRBJ1-5; no clear D gene. Germline lookup yields CDR1 MNHEY and CDR2 SMNVEV (reference sequence). V lost 6 bases and J lost 2, with 17 bases in between. This CDR3 has 16 amino acids. The CDR3 DNA reads as TGTGCCAGCAGCTCCGAGGTTCTGGATGGCAATCAGCCCCAGCATTTT. The encoded protein is CASSSEVLDGNQPQHF.

The chain's CDR3 is CASSFGRYTSQETQYF. The DNA of the CDR3 is TGTGCCAGCAGCTTTGGGAGATACACGAGCCAAGAGACCCAGTACTTC. The rearrangement uses TRBV7-6 and TRBJ2-5, with TRBD2 as a possible D gene (5 bases). The CDR3 sequence is 16 residues long. Trimming removed 3 bases from V and 1 base from J, with 15 bases in between. Looked up from germline, CDR1 is SGHVS and CDR2 is FNYEAQ. Looking up the rest from reference TRBV7-6 and TRBJ2-5 gives the full variable domain: GAGVSQSPRYKVTKRGQDVALRCDPISGHVSLYWYRQALGQGPEFLTYFNYEAQQDKSGLPNDRFSAERPEGSISTLTIQRTEQRDSAMYRCASSFGRYTSQETQYFGPGTRLLVL.